These T cell receptor beta chains were read from a single sample in a study of blood T cell repertoires in COVID-19. The repertoire was sequenced with immunoSEQ multiplex PCR; TCRdb's copy has only in-frame clones and lacks some. Among around 30,000 clones, around 89% were seen once, and the ten largest hold 9.9%. The sequencing input was peripheral blood. Receptors originate from a human donor in a cohort sampled during active COVID-19. CDR3s leave out the opening cysteine and the closing phenylalanine or tryptophan. Part of the rows lack a size; the others show once, few, many or a class for expanded clones.

J	V	size	CDR3
TRBJ2-7	TRBV15	NA	ATSSGQGYEQY
TRBJ2-3	TRBV3-1/TRBV3-2	NA	ASSRGTSYDTQY
TRBJ2-1	TRBV28	NA	ASRETGPTGNEQF
TRBJ2-3	TRBV3-1/TRBV3-2	once	ASSQELEVAGPTDTQY
TRBJ2-7	TRBV5-1	NA	ASSLEARATYEQY
TRBJ2-5	TRBV6-2/TRBV6-3	NA	ASSYRMAGRFAKETQY
TRBJ2-1	TRBV24-1	NA	ATSDPGSYNEQF
TRBJ1-2	TRBV4-2	NA	ASSQVDIPYGYT
TRBJ2-7	TRBV6-5	once	ASSFGGAEQY
TRBJ1-6	TRBV6-6	NA	ASSYGQTHNSPLH
TRBJ1-1	TRBV5-1	NA	ASSLNTRDLTTEAF
TRBJ1-2	TRBV18	NA	ASSPPGQGYGYT
TRBJ2-5	TRBV7-3	NA	ASSLGEGIGSQETQY
TRBJ2-7	TRBV6-5	NA	ATHSLGVSHEQY
TRBJ1-2	TRBV19	NA	ASSAGTANYGYT
TRBJ2-7	TRBV5-1	NA	ASSLGTSGAFYEQY
TRBJ2-7	TRBV7-6	NA	ASSLAGTGLFEQY
TRBJ2-3	TRBV3-1/TRBV3-2	NA	ASSQGESTDTQY
TRBJ2-1	TRBV11-2	NA	ASSFNRYNEQF
TRBJ1-1	TRBV6-5	NA	ASSYRANTEAF
TRBJ2-5	TRBV27	NA	ASSKGDQETQY
TRBJ2-7	TRBV18	NA	ASSPSGSGGYEQY
TRBJ2-3	TRBV28	NA	ASSRGSSGTDTQY
TRBJ2-7	TRBV24-1	NA	ATSDLQDRGSYEQY
TRBJ1-1	TRBV27	NA	ASSNTGATEAF
TRBJ1-6	TRBV6-6	NA	ASIIRAAGDLSPLH
TRBJ2-2	TRBV7-3	NA	ASSFTAGELF
TRBJ1-3	TRBV4-1	NA	ASSQAITGGVAGNTIY
TRBJ1-4	TRBV15	NA	ATSRGGREEKLF
TRBJ1-5	TRBV27	few	ASRWTGEGGNQPQH
TRBJ2-1	TRBV9	NA	ASSVGPGTPSGEQF
TRBJ1-2	TRBV28	NA	ASSYSTSYGYT
TRBJ2-1	TRBV12-3/TRBV12-4	NA	ASSRPGQWV
TRBJ2-7	TRBV5-3	NA	ARSPWTVHLAGASYEQY
TRBJ2-5	TRBV5-6	NA	ASSLWGQGSDQETQY
TRBJ2-4	TRBV5-1	NA	ASSLEAAVGQGYKNIQY
TRBJ2-3	TRBV5-1	NA	ASSLAEVDTQY
TRBJ1-5	TRBV7-8	NA	ASSQGQGLGQPQH
TRBJ2-3	TRBV27	NA	ASSLRDDYTDTQY
TRBJ1-2	TRBV6-2/TRBV6-3	NA	ASSYVGQVAGYT
TRBJ1-4	TRBV9	NA	ASSVSVTTNEKLF
TRBJ2-5	TRBV10-3	NA	AISEGLKETQY
TRBJ1-1	TRBV7-2	once	ASSRRVGRADPPLEAF
TRBJ1-3	TRBV7-2	NA	ASSSPSSGNTIY